This T cell receptor (beta chain) is from a study of blood T cell repertoires in COVID-19 (dated by TCRdb to 2018 to 2020). About the full investigation: The collaborator samples originated in the United States, Italy and Spain and spanned the acute and convalescent phases of COVID-19. Deeply sampled blood TCRbeta repertoires from subjects exposed to, actively infected with, or recovered from COVID-19 were included in the dataset. The material from the prospective study consisted of cDNA or gDNA derived from T cells, B-cell-depleted T cells, or PBMCs. The repertoires were made available in a free public database intended to serve as a resource for research on the immune response to SARS-CoV-2. Nearly every sample came with metadata listing a de-identified subject ID, COVID-19 status, age in years and sex. Where available, HLA class I and class II types were taken from metadata supplied by the sample provider and were not determined by assay-based typing. The samples were drawn from two sources: the first 160 participants of the ongoing ImmuneRACE study, and fewer than 1,500 subjects contributed by 6 global collaborators.

TCRbeta CDR3 regions were amplified from genomic DNA using the immunoSEQ Assay, a bias-controlled multiplex PCR. The study's own analysis went as follows. The number of nucleated cells in each sample was estimated by amplification of reference gene primers within the assay. To quantify the absolute abundance of each unique TCRbeta CDR3 rearrangement, sequence reads were collapsed and filtered. For each sample, productive Simpson clonality was calculated by taking the square root of Simpson's diversity index across productive rearrangements. TCRdb took this table from immuneACCESS and kept in-frame rearrangements with V and J called. Such tables lack part of the clones; where checked against another copy, unresolved V genes explain under half of the gap, and the rest is unexplained. The DNA gave D and trimming, while V, J and clone size come from that table. The sample has roughly 330,000 clones on record, 70% to 90% of them singletons. The ten top clones hold less than 6% of the sample.

Participants in the prospective study were enrolled through a virtual design, were aged roughly 18 to 90 years, and lived in roughly 24 United States geographic areas. In the prospective study, cohorts were assigned on the basis of participant-reported clinical history obtained from a screening survey and a study questionnaire. For ImmuneRACE Cohort 3, a participant was defined as recovered based on two consecutive negative NP/OP PCR tests, clearance by a healthcare professional, or resolution of symptoms. Mobile phlebotomists in the prospective study collected whole blood, serum and a nasopharyngeal or oropharyngeal swab from every participant. Prospective study participants could optionally give additional blood draws and questionnaires over an approximately two-month period. Prospective study blood samples were shipped either frozen or at room temperature before DNA extraction. Overall study results and their limits: The quantity of clinical and demographic metadata differed by source and by participant and was supplied without curation.

As regards this clone: There is no known antigen for this receptor. No base-level quality is on record; no much larger clone is a single base apart.

The CDR3 holds 16 amino acids from the cysteine to the phenylalanine. The DNA shown is the 48-base CDR3, in frame from base 1. CDR1 SGHTA and CDR2 FQGNSA are derived from the germline V gene. Trimmed from V: 1 base; trimmed from J: 4 bases; junction bases lacking a gene match: 8. The source material was PBMCs or T cells enriched from blood (not recorded which). This TCR came from a woman aged 25 to 39 who had recovered from COVID-19. The chain uses TRBV7-2 and TRBJ2-7; TRBD1 matches 9 bases in the middle. The CDR3: CASSLVGTGRRYEQYF. The DNA is TGTGCCAGCAGCTTAGTCGGGACAGGGCGGCGATACGAGCAGTACTTC.